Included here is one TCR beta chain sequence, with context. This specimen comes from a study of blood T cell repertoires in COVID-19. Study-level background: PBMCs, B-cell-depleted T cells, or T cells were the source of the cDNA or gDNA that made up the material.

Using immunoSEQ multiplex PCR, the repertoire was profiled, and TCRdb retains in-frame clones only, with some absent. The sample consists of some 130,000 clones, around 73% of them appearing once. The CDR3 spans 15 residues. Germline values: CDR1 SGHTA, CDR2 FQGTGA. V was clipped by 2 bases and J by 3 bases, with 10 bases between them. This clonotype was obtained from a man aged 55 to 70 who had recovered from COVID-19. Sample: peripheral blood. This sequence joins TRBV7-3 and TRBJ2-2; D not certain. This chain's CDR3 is CASSLFGGDTGELFF. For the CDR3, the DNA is TGTGCCAGCAGCTTATTCGGCGGTGACACCGGGGAGCTGTTTTTT.